The 22 T cell receptor beta chains below were found in one sample sequenced in a study of T cell repertoires in cytomegalovirus infection (dated by TCRdb to 2018 to 2020). The intended sense of this specimen's treatment or condition label: in vitro stimulation with specific CMV peptide epitopes to enrich CMV-specific T cells. The antigens of these receptors remain unknown. This sample was sequenced with an Illumina HiSeq 1500. TCRdb redid the processing of the public reads, applying fastp at Q25 and MiXCR, and retained in-frame beta chains. CDR3 protein sequences are deduplicated, and each keeps its most common genes and DNA. This sample has about 900,000 distinct CDR3 sequences in its table, and around 30% of those were observed once. Roughly an eighth of the sample comes from the top ten. The specimen comprised cultured CD8+ T cells from PBMCs, sampled from culture after CMV antigen stimulation. Receptor source: a human donor in good health (CMV status not recorded). Some clones in this sample may be carry-over from other donors' samples.

This rearrangement joins TRBV19 to TRBJ1-1; D remains unclear. The V and J ends lost 5 bases and 0 bases respectively, with 16 bases between them. Germline V gene sequence: CDR1 LNHDA, CDR2 SQIVND (reference sequence). The CDR3 is made up of 16 amino acids. CDR3 region: CASSVAARSVNTEAFF. The CDR3 DNA reads as TGTGCCAGTAGTGTGGCAGCCAGAAGTGTGAACACTGAAGCTTTCTTT.

V usage is TRBV6-6 and J usage is TRBJ1-1; D is unclear. The germline V and J ends were trimmed by 5 bases and 5 bases, with 9 bases remaining between them. The CDR3 sequence is 12 residues long. Germline loops: CDR1 MNHNY, CDR2 SVGAGI (reference sequence). Written as DNA, the CDR3 is TGTGCCAGCAGTCCTTCGGAGACTGAAGCTTTCTTT. This translates into CASSPSETEAFF.

This clonotype was recorded once. This chain connects TRBV20-1 to TRBJ2-7, with TRBD2 matching 9 bases. Germline V gene lookup returns CDR1 DFQATT and CDR2 SNEGSKA (reference sequence). V lost 5 bases and J lost 5; bases outside the gene matches: 13. The CDR3 runs 15 residues. In nucleotides, the CDR3 is TGCAGTGCTGGCTTAGCGGGGGCAACTCTAAACGAGCAGTACTTC. It codes for CSAGLAGATLNEQYF.

In its sample, this clonotype was seen many times. The chain couples TRBV27 to TRBJ2-5; D gene unclear. Trimming took 6 bases from V and 2 from J, leaving 10 bases between them. The CDR3 is made up of 13 amino acids. CDR1 MNHEY and CDR2 SMNVEV come from the germline V gene (reference sequence). DNA for the CDR3: TGTGCCAGCAGCTTTGGAAGTCAAGAGACCCAGTACTTC. Residues: CASSFGSQETQYF.

The table lists this clonotype with many counts. The V call is TRBV4-1, the J call TRBJ2-7, with 10 positions matching TRBD1. This CDR3 has 16 residues. V gave up 1 base and J gave up 3 bases; unmatched junction bases: 6. CDR1 MGHRA and CDR2 YSYEKL come from the germline V gene. The CDR3 spells CASSQASGTGDYEQYF. The CDR3 DNA sequence: TGCGCCAGCAGCCAAGCTTCCGGGACAGGGGACTACGAGCAGTACTTC.

This clonotype occurred many times. V is TRBV7-8 and J is TRBJ1-1; TRBD1 agrees at 12 bases. The ends lost 3 bases at V and 6 bases at J; junction bases unmatched: 11. The CDR3 sequence is 17 residues long. Germline V gene data show CDR1 as SGHVS and CDR2 as FQNEAQ. CDR3 residues: CASSFPGTGGGTPEAFF. CDR3 bases: TGTGCCAGCAGCTTTCCCGGGACAGGGGGCGGGACCCCTGAAGCTTTCTTT.

This clonotype was found many times. This chain uses TRBV7-9 with TRBJ1-2, with no clear D. Germline V gene sequence: CDR1 SEHNR, CDR2 FQNEAQ (reference sequence). V dropped 1 base and J dropped 4 bases, with 13 bases sitting between them. The CDR3 runs to 15 residues. DNA of the CDR3: TGTGCCAGCAGCTTAGGGACCGATCGTCTCTATGGCTACACCTTC. Its translation: CASSLGTDRLYGYTF.

This chain links TRBV6-6 with TRBJ2-1, with 7 nucleotides matching TRBD2. This CDR3 is 16 amino acids long. In germline, CDR1 is MNHNY, CDR2 SVGAGI (reference sequence). The V gene end was trimmed by 10 bases and the J gene end by 0 bases; junction bases not matched to a gene: 12. This CDR3 is CATSEAGRSSYNEQFF. As DNA, the CDR3 is TGTGCCACTTCTGAAGCGGGGCGGAGCTCCTACAATGAGCAGTTCTTC.

This clonotype was observed at least ten times. The V and J genes are TRBV7-2 and TRBJ2-5; 8 bases agree with TRBD2. The CDR3 is 15 amino acids. CDR1 and CDR2 (germline): SGHTA, FQGNSA. The V gene end was trimmed by 5 bases and the J gene end by 2 bases; junction bases not matched to a gene: 7. The DNA for the CDR3 is TGTGCCAGCAGCCCGGGACTAGGATTTCAAGAGACCCAGTACTTC. It codes for CASSPGLGFQETQYF.

The V call is TRBV6-5, the J call TRBJ1-6; D is ambiguous. The CDR3 totals 15 residues. The V gene lost 6 bases and the J gene lost 7 bases, with 16 bases spanning the gap. The V gene's germline CDR1 is MNHEY and CDR2 SVGAGI. CDR3 sequence: CASRYLGALNSPLHF. In DNA, the CDR3 is TGTGCCAGCAGATATTTAGGCGCTCTAAATTCACCCCTCCACTTT.

In this sample, this clonotype turned up a few times. The chain combines TRBV20-1 with TRBJ2-7; D is undetermined. Germline V gene sequence: CDR1 DFQATT, CDR2 SNEGSKA (reference sequence). This CDR3 region has 12 residues. V lost 3 bases and J lost 1, with 7 bases in between. The DNA of the CDR3 is TGCAGTGCTAGGGCGGAATCCTACGAGCAGTACTTC. Its protein product is CSARAESYEQYF.

Only a few counts were recorded for this clonotype. The chain employs TRBV6-6 and TRBJ2-5, with TRBD1 identical over 7 bases. V shed 6 bases and J 1 base; nucleotides not matched to a gene: 11. The CDR3 totals 16 residues. The germline gives CDR1 MNHNY, CDR2 SVGAGI (reference sequence). The CDR3 spells CASSLLSDRVQETQYF. The CDR3 DNA follows: TGTGCCAGCAGCTTACTCAGCGACAGGGTCCAAGAGACCCAGTACTTC.

The rearrangement links TRBV7-9 to TRBJ1-3; D remains unclear. Looked up from germline, CDR1 is SEHNR and CDR2 is FQNEAQ (reference sequence). The CDR3 totals 16 residues. The V end lost 4 bases, the J end lost 0 bases, and 13 bases lay between the germline ends. CDR3 bases: TGTGCCAGCAGCTCCACCCGGGAGATCTCTGGAAACACCATATATTTT. Translating gives CASSSTREISGNTIYF. The complete variable domain, with remaining parts taken from reference TRBV7-9 and TRBJ1-3, reads DTGVSQNPRHKITKRGQNVTFRCDPISEHNRLYWYRQTLGQGPEFLTYFQNEAQLEKSRLLSDRFSAERPKGSFSTLEIQRTEQGDSAMYLCASSSTREISGNTIYFGEGSWLTVV.

V usage is TRBV7-9 and J usage is TRBJ2-1, with D perhaps TRBD1 (6 bases). There are 16 residues in the CDR3. V was clipped by 5 bases and J by 4 bases, with 18 bases between them. Germline V gives CDR1 SEHNR, CDR2 FQNEAQ (reference sequence). The chain's CDR3 is CASSTLRGEPYNEQFF. For the CDR3, the DNA is TGTGCCAGCAGCACACTCAGGGGCGAGCCGTACAATGAGCAGTTCTTC.

The table lists this clonotype with a few counts. V usage is TRBV12-3 or TRBV12-4 and J usage is TRBJ1-2, with 8 bases fitting TRBD1. J gave up 6 bases and V 5 bases, and 2 bases lay outside the gene matches. The CDR3 is 12 amino acids. CDR3 bases: TGTGCCAGCAGTACGACAGGGGATGGCTACACCTTC. Translating it yields CASSTTGDGYTF.

This clonotype came up a few times. The chain employs TRBV5-1 and TRBJ2-7; TRBD2 aligns across 7 bases. The V segment lost 0 bases and the J segment 4 bases; nucleotides outside the gene matches: 4. CDR1 and CDR2 (germline): SGHRS, YFSETQ. The CDR3 sequence is 14 residues long. CDR3 coding DNA: TGCGCCAGCAGCTTGGAGCTAGCGGTTTACGAGCAGTACTTC. As protein: CASSLELAVYEQYF.

This clonotype was seen repeatedly, ten times or more. The rearrangement links TRBV7-2 to TRBJ2-1, with 9 bases matching TRBD2. The CDR3 is made up of 14 amino acids. CDR1 and CDR2 from the germline V gene are SGHTA and FQGNSA. V trimming: 8 bases; J trimming: 6 bases; junction bases outside the gene matches: 8. The chain's CDR3 is CASPPAGGGNEQFF. The CDR3 DNA follows: TGTGCCAGCCCCCCGGCGGGGGGGGGCAATGAGCAGTTCTTC.

This clonotype was counted a few times. This chain connects TRBV4-1 to TRBJ2-1; no clear D gene. Looked up from germline, CDR1 is MGHRA and CDR2 is YSYEKL. The CDR3 spans 14 residues. Trimming took 3 bases from V and 9 from J, leaving 15 bases between them. The CDR3 region is CASSQISSATEQFF. The CDR3 region has the DNA TGCGCCAGCAGCCAGATCTCTTCAGCCACTGAGCAGTTCTTC.

There are a few counts of this clonotype. This chain joins TRBV27 and TRBJ1-1; 8 nucleotides align to TRBD1. Germline-derived CDR1 and CDR2 are MNHEY and SMNVEV (reference sequence). CDR3 length: 15 amino acids. V trimming: 6 bases; J trimming: 0 bases; junction bases outside the gene matches: 6. DNA of the CDR3: TGTGCCAGCAGGGCCGGGACAGGCATGAACACTGAAGCTTTCTTT. As protein: CASRAGTGMNTEAFF.

The CDR3 nucleotides are TGTGCTAGTGGTTTGGTCCCATCCCGGAGAGAACAGTTCTTC. It specifies CASGLVPSRREQFF. The chain uses TRBV12-5 and TRBJ2-1; D ambiguous. The CDR3 spans 14 residues. From germline, CDR1 is LGHNT and CDR2 FRNRAP. V shed 0 bases and J shed 13 bases, with 16 bases lying between them.

The chain carries TRBV10-2 and TRBJ2-7, with a possible D match to TRBD2 (6 bases). The germline gives CDR1 WSHSY, CDR2 SAAADI. This CDR3 contains 14 residues. The V end lost 3 bases, the J end lost 5 bases, and 14 bases lay between the germline ends. The CDR3 nucleotides are TGCGCCAGCAGTGAAGGAGGGTTTCGCCACGAGCAGTACTTC. It translates to CASSEGGFRHEQYF.

The rearrangement joins TRBV5-1 to TRBJ1-1; D gene unclear. V lost 5 bases to trimming and J lost 3 bases, with 14 bases between them. Germline CDR1 and CDR2: SGHRS and YFSETQ. The CDR3 covers 14 residues. CDR3 in amino acids: CASSSVGSYTEAFF. CDR3 in DNA: TGCGCCAGCAGTTCCGTTGGAAGTTACACTGAAGCTTTCTTT. Drawing the rest from reference TRBV5-1 and TRBJ1-1, the complete variable domain is KAGVTQTPRYLIKTRGQQVTLSCSPISGHRSVSWYQQTPGQGLQFLFEYFSETQRNKGNFPGRFSGRQFSNSRSEMNVSTLELGDSALYLCASSSVGSYTEAFFGQGTRLTVV.